This TCR beta chain comes out of a study of blood T cell repertoires in COVID-19. Study summary: Sample material is recorded as cDNA or gDNA derived from T cells, B-cell-depleted T cells, or PBMCs.

Clones were read by immunoSEQ multiplex PCR, and TCRdb kept only the in-frame ones, dropping some. The profile covers about 210,000 clones, with 65% to 90% appearing a single time and 8.9% taken by the ten largest. The V gene lost 0 bases and the J gene lost 6 bases, with 17 bases spanning the gap. This CDR3 has 16 amino acids. Germline V lookup: CDR1 MNHEY, CDR2 SVGAGI. Study members were between roughly 18 and 90 years old and lived in 24 US regions. Categorization into cohorts depended on clinical history that participants reported. The TCR comes from a woman in her fifties or sixties with acute COVID-19. The chain joins TRBV6-5 to TRBJ1-2; D is perhaps TRBD1 (6 bases). The sample consisted of PBMCs or T cells enriched from blood (not recorded which). Written as DNA, the CDR3 is TGTGCCAGCAGTTACTCGAGGGGGGGCGCCGTAAATGGCTACACCTTC. Translated, it gives CASSYSRGGAVNGYTF.